This record looks at one TCR beta chain sequence and its context. The target antigen is unknown. TCRdb processed the 5' RACE reads anew with MiXCR; each CDR3 protein has one entry. Of some 25,000 distinct CDR3 sequences in the sample, 4.3% were seen once. This sample is drawn from a study of early T cells in non-severe SARS-CoV-2 infection. The study's findings and limits: VDJdb matching favored anti-spike CD8 responses, missing private and CD4 specificities.

The CDR3 is 14 residues long. V lost 7 bases to trimming and J lost 8 bases, with 17 bases between them. This sequence originates from an adult who was a healthcare worker with PCR-confirmed SARS-CoV-2 infection or an uninfected control (not recorded which). Sequencing used whole blood. The J gene is TRBJ1-4, the V gene TRBV12-3 or TRBV12-4; maybe TRBD1 (5 bases). The CDR3 region has the DNA TGTGCCAGCACCCCCGACAGCGGACGGGAAAAACTGTTTTTT. Residues: CASTPDSGREKLFF.